The 20 T cell receptor beta chains below come from one sample, sequenced in a study of OX40 agonist ivuxolimab in advanced cancers. TCRdb's table, derived via immunoSEQ multiplex PCR, lists solely in-frame clones and lacks some. The sample records about 15,000 clones, about 88% being singletons. This specimen was CD4+ or CD8+ T cells sorted from blood, taken in a trial of the OX40 agonist ivuxolimab. The origin of the receptors is an adult with an advanced solid tumor such as melanoma, head and neck, liver or kidney cancer.

V and J are TRBV14 and TRBJ2-5, with a tentative D call TRBD2 (6 bases). Germline V gene sequence: CDR1 SGHDN, CDR2 FVKESK. This CDR3 is built from 21 residues. V dropped 3 bases and J dropped 3 bases, with 32 bases sitting between them. CDR3 sequence reads: CASSQDRAFFGLGGAEETQYF. In nucleotides, the CDR3 is TGTGCCAGCAGCCAGGATCGGGCTTTTTTTGGACTGGGCGGGGCGGAAGAGACCCAGTACTTC.

This chain uses TRBV5-6 with TRBJ2-2, with unresolved D. The CDR3 contains 15 residues. Germline-derived CDR1 and CDR2 are SGHDT and YYEEEE. Trimming removed 2 bases from V and 1 base from J, with 9 bases in between. CDR3 loop: CASSLPTMNTGELFF. CDR3 nucleotides: TGTGCCAGCAGCTTACCAACAATGAACACCGGGGAGCTGTTTTTT.

The chain recombines TRBV14 with TRBJ2-3, with D possibly TRBD2 on 5 matching bases. The CDR3 runs to 14 residues. The ends were cut back, 4 bases at V and 4 bases at J, with 12 bases in the middle. Germline V gene sequence: CDR1 SGHDN, CDR2 FVKESK. The CDR3 is CASSLLWGADTQYF. DNA of the CDR3: TGTGCCAGCAGCCTTCTTTGGGGAGCAGATACGCAGTATTTT.

DNA of the CDR3: TGTGCCAGCAGTTTACGGCTAGCGGGGGACAATGAGCAGTTCTTC. The encoded protein is CASSLRLAGDNEQFF. The gene calls are TRBV27 and TRBJ2-1; 10 positions agree with TRBD2. The CDR3 runs to 15 residues. V dropped 2 bases and J dropped 5; count of bases not matched to a gene: 3. Germline V gene lookup returns CDR1 MNHEY and CDR2 SMNVEV (reference sequence).

This clone was seen only a few times. The CDR3 sequence: CASGGIGEQYF. CDR3 nucleotide sequence: TGTGCCAGCGGGGGGATCGGGGAGCAGTACTTC. The chain employs TRBV28 and TRBJ2-7, with D possibly matching TRBD2 (6 bases). Germline assignment: CDR1 MDHEN and CDR2 SYDVKM. Trimming took 8 bases from V and 7 from J, leaving 12 bases between them. This CDR3 spans 11 amino acids.

The V and J genes are TRBV27 and TRBJ2-7, with D hard to call. V lost 1 base and J 6 bases, leaving 10 bases between the germline ends. The CDR3 is 13 residues long. CDR1 MNHEY and CDR2 SMNVEV come from the germline V gene (reference sequence). The CDR3, as DNA: TGTGCCAGCAGTTTATTCGGGCGCGGCGAGCAGTACTTC. As protein: CASSLFGRGEQYF.

The genes are TRBV7-9 and TRBJ2-2, with D possibly matching TRBD2 (6 bases). The CDR3 runs to 15 residues. Deletions cut 2 bases from V and 5 bases from J, with 12 bases between. Germline CDR1 SEHNR, CDR2 FQNEAQ (reference sequence). The DNA of the CDR3 is TGTGCCAGCAGCTTATCCTTCGGACTAACCGGGGAGCTGTTTTTT. This sequence encodes CASSLSFGLTGELFF.

V and J are TRBV28 and TRBJ1-5; 7 bases align to TRBD1. The V gene end was trimmed by 8 bases and the J gene end by 3 bases; junction bases not matched to a gene: 4. The CDR3 extends over 13 amino acids. CDR1 and CDR2 (germline): MDHEN, SYDVKM. The CDR3 DNA reads as TGTGCCAGCTCCGGGACAGCCAATCAGCCCCAGCATTTT. Its protein product is CASSGTANQPQHF.

The V and J genes are TRBV14 and TRBJ2-3; D is ambiguous. V lost 3 bases and J lost 0, with 7 bases in between. Germline V gene sequence: CDR1 SGHDN, CDR2 FVKESK. The CDR3 has 14 residues. The CDR3 protein is CASSQERSTDTQYF. The CDR3 region has the DNA TGTGCCAGCAGCCAGGAGAGGAGCACAGATACGCAGTATTTT.

In its sample, this clone was seen once. This chain connects TRBV2 to TRBJ1-6, with D tentatively TRBD1 (6 bases). Germline V lookup: CDR1 SNHLY, CDR2 FYNNEI. The CDR3 contains 14 residues. V was trimmed by 5 bases and J by 10 bases, leaving 15 bases between them. The CDR3 bases are TGTGCCAGCAGTCCGACAGGTGGGAAGTCACCCCTCCACTTT. Amino acid sequence: CASSPTGGKSPLHF.

The chain employs TRBV27 and TRBJ2-2, with 10 bases that match TRBD2. The V gene end was trimmed by 4 bases and the J gene end by 5 bases; junction bases not matched to a gene: 1. Germline V gives CDR1 MNHEY, CDR2 SMNVEV (reference sequence). The CDR3 has 14 amino acids. CDR3 loop: CASSSGLATGELFF. CDR3 nucleotides: TGTGCCAGCAGTTCGGGACTAGCGACCGGGGAGCTGTTTTTT.

The V call is TRBV2, the J call TRBJ2-7; 10 bases line up with TRBD2. The CDR3 covers 15 residues. From germline, CDR1 is SNHLY and CDR2 FYNNEI. V lost 1 base and J lost 3; bases outside the gene matches: 3. CDR3 loop: CASSEGIAGGYEQYF. CDR3 sequence (DNA): TGTGCCAGCAGTGAAGGCATAGCGGGGGGCTACGAGCAGTACTTC.

The genes are TRBV6-1 and TRBJ2-7, with 14 bases fitting TRBD2. Germline V gives CDR1 MNHNS, CDR2 SASEGT. This CDR3 spans 16 amino acids. V was pared by 4 bases and J by 3 bases, with 5 bases of the junction left unmatched. CDR3 amino acids: CASSVGLAGVNYEQYF. The CDR3 DNA reads as TGTGCCAGCAGTGTGGGACTAGCGGGAGTAAACTACGAGCAGTACTTC.

The chain employs TRBV7-8 and TRBJ2-6; TRBD2 might be the D (5 bases). V dropped 5 bases and J dropped 1 base, with 9 bases sitting between them. The CDR3 totals 15 residues. The germline CDR1 and CDR2 sequences are SGHVS and FQNEAQ. This CDR3 is CASSPRGSGANVLTF. CDR3 nucleotides: TGTGCCAGCAGCCCCCGGGGTTCTGGGGCCAACGTCCTGACTTTC. Filled out from reference TRBV7-8 and TRBJ2-6, the complete variable domain reads GAGVSQSPRYKVAKRGQDVALRCDPISGHVSLFWYQQALGQGPEFLTYFQNEAQLDKSGLPSDRFFAERPEGSVSTLKIQRTQQEDSAVYLCASSPRGSGANVLTFGAGSRLTVL.

V usage is TRBV10-3 and J usage is TRBJ1-5; no reliable D call. Between the trimmed V and J ends, which lost 4 bases and 4 bases, there was a span of 5 bases. Germline V gene sequence: CDR1 ENHRY, CDR2 SYGVKD. The CDR3 consists of 12 residues. CDR3 region: CAISVDNQPQHF. Here the CDR3 DNA reads TGTGCCATCAGTGTGGATAATCAGCCCCAGCATTTT.

A few counts support this clone. V and J are TRBV4-2 and TRBJ2-7; D perhaps matches TRBD1 (5 bases). Trimming took off 0 bases at V and 3 bases at J, with 6 bases between the two ends. This CDR3 spans 13 amino acids. Germline CDR1 and CDR2: LGHNA and YNFKEQ. CDR3 sequence: CASSQDQGYEQYF. The CDR3 DNA reads TGTGCCAGCAGCCAAGATCAGGGCTACGAGCAGTACTTC.

The chain carries TRBV9 and TRBJ2-2; no clear D. Trimming shortened V by 4 bases and J by 5 bases, and 9 bases separated the two germline ends. Germline V lookup: CDR1 SGDLS, CDR2 YYNGEE. The CDR3 has 13 residues. CDR3 DNA sequence: TGTGCCAGCAGCCGAGGCCGGACCGGGGAGCTGTTTTTT. Encoded protein: CASSRGRTGELFF. Using reference TRBV9 and TRBJ2-2 for the parts outside the CDR3, the full variable domain is DSGVTQTPKHLITATGQRVTLRCSPRSGDLSVYWYQQSLDQGLQFLIQYYNGEERAKGNILERFSAQQFPDLHSELNLSSLELGDSALYFCASSRGRTGELFFGEGSRLTVL.

The chain employs TRBV7-2 and TRBJ2-1; possibly TRBD1 or TRBD2 for D (5 bases each). The CDR3 totals 15 residues. Germline values: CDR1 SGHTA, CDR2 FQGNSA. Trimming shortened V by 3 bases and J by 0 bases, and 9 bases separated the two germline ends. CDR3 amino acids: CASSLGVSSYNEQFF. The CDR3 nucleotides are TGTGCCAGCAGCTTGGGGGTGAGCTCCTACAATGAGCAGTTCTTC.

The chain has TRBV27 and TRBJ1-1; 12 bases align to TRBD1. Looked up from germline, CDR1 is MNHEY and CDR2 is SMNVEV (reference sequence). J gave up 1 base and V 5 bases, and 5 bases lay outside the gene matches. The CDR3 has 16 amino acids. Here the CDR3 reads CASSGTGGAANTEAFF. CDR3 nucleotides: TGTGCCAGCAGTGGGACAGGGGGCGCCGCGAACACTGAAGCTTTCTTT.

This clone came up a few times. The chain carries TRBV4-1 and TRBJ2-2; D may be TRBD1 (5 bases). Trimming pared 1 base from V and 9 bases from J, leaving 18 bases between. CDR3 size: 16 residues. The V gene's germline CDR1 is MGHRA and CDR2 YSYEKL. The DNA for the CDR3 is TGCGCCAGCAGCCAAGTGGACATGGGATTTGTTCGGGAGCTGTTTTTT. Translation: CASSQVDMGFVRELFF.